This T cell receptor beta chain was recovered during a study of T cell responses to AZD1222 COVID-19 vaccine. General observations from the study: Donor demographics were predominantly white British with a female majority; clonal diversity may be underestimated. No repertoire was sampled before or during the peak T cell response, only after it.

The V and J ends lost 2 bases and 9 bases respectively, with 17 bases between them. The CDR3 consists of 15 residues. The germline gives CDR1 ENHRY, CDR2 SYGVKD. A remark on this clone: The antigen is unknown.

Repertoires were generated with immunoSEQ multiplex PCR, while TCRdb's copy carries only in-frame clones and drops some. The sample has more than 150,000 clones; 80% to 95% are singletons. This rearrangement joins TRBV10-3 to TRBJ1-3; the D gene is possibly TRBD1 (5 bases). Sequenced here: peripheral blood, sampled 28 days after the second AZD1222 dose. This receptor was identified in an adult who received the AZD1222 COVID-19 vaccine. CDR3 residues: CAISEGAALWGTIYF. The DNA for the CDR3 is TGTGCCATCAGTGAGGGGGCAGCCTTGTGGGGCACCATATATTTT.